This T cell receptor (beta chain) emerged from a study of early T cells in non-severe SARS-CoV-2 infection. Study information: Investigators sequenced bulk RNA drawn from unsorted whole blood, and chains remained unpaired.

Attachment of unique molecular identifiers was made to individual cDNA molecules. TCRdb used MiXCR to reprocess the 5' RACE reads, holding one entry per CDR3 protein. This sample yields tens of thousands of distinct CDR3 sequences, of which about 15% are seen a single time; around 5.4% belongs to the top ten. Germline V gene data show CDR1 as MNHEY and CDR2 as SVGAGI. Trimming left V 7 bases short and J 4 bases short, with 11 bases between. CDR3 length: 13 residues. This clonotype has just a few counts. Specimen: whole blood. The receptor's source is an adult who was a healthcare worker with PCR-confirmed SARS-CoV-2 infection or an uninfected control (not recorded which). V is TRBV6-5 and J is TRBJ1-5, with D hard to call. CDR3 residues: CASKPSQNQPQHF. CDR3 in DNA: TGTGCCAGCAAGCCAAGCCAGAATCAGCCCCAGCATTTT.